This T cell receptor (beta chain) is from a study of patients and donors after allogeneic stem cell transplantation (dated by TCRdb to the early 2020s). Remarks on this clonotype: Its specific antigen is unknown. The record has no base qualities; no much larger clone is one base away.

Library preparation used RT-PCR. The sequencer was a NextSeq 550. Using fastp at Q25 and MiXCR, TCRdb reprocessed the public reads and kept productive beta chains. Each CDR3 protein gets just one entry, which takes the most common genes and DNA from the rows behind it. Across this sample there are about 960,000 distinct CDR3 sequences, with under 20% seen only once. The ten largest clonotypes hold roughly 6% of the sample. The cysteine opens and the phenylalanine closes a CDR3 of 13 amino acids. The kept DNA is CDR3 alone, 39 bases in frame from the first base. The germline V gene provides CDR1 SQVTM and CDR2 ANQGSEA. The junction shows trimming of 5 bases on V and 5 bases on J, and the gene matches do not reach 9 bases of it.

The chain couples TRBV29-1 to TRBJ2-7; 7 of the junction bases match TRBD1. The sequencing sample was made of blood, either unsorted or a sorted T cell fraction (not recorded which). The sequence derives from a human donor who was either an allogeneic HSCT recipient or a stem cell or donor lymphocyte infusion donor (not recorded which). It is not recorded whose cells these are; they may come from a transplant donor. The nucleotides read TGCAGCGTTTACCGACAGGGAGAGGACGAGCAGTACTTC. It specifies CSVYRQGEDEQYF.